The subject of this entry is one TCR beta chain. The target antigen is unknown. The entry originates in a study of chemoradiotherapy in HPV16-positive cancers. Whole-study context: Functional T-cell assays on a couple of HPV16-positive patients' cells defined candidate HPV-specific clones and common TCR motifs.

Method: immunoSEQ multiplex PCR; TCRdb's copy keeps in-frame clones and lacks some. This sample has 29,000 or so clones, with 91% found just once. Study outcomes and limitations: The functional HPV-specific definition rests on just a couple of HPV16-positive patients. HPV-responsive T-cell expansion during chemoradiotherapy was linked to improved recurrence-free survival in HPV16-positive patients. Non-HPV-specific T cells did not expand in tumors during treatment, whereas candidate HPV-specific clones and E7-related motifs did.

The J segment lost 4 bases and the V segment lost 8 bases, leaving 4 bases of the junction unmatched. CDR1 SNHLY and CDR2 FYNNEI come from the germline V gene. This CDR3 region has 14 residues. V usage is TRBV2 and J usage is TRBJ2-3, with 12 bases fitting TRBD2. Material: blood, obtained from a patient who underwent chemoradiotherapy. This TCR was sampled from a human donor with HPV-associated anogenital cancer. The DNA of the CDR3 is TGTGCCAGCCTCGGACTAGCGGGGTCAGATACGCAGTATTTT. Translating gives CASLGLAGSDTQYF.